The clone carrying this TCR beta chain was seen many times. The CDR3 length is 14 residues. V lost 5 bases, J lost 1 base, and 9 bases lay in between. This entry is derived from a study of spatial heterogeneity in lung cancer. Overall study: On average, each unique TCR and UMI combination appeared more than ten times in raw reads.

Time point reported: sample taken at primary tumor resection. Unsorted tumor, nontumor lung tissue or cryopreserved PBMC supplied the whole RNA. Samples came from around 70 TRACERx patients with untreated early-stage lung cancer. A unique molecular identifier was attached to every TCR cDNA molecule. Each CDR3 protein gets one entry after TCRdb re-called the 5' RACE reads with MiXCR. The data show around 63,000 distinct CDR3 sequences, 8% to 9% seen once. The receptor's source is a female donor with early-stage non-small cell lung cancer. Sequenced material: PBMCs, taken at surgery. The chain links TRBV12-3 or TRBV12-4 to TRBJ1-5; tentatively, D is TRBD1 (5 bases). The CDR3 DNA reads as TGTGCCAGCAGTACTCGACAGAGCAATCAGCCCCAGCATTTT. Its protein product is CASSTRQSNQPQHF.